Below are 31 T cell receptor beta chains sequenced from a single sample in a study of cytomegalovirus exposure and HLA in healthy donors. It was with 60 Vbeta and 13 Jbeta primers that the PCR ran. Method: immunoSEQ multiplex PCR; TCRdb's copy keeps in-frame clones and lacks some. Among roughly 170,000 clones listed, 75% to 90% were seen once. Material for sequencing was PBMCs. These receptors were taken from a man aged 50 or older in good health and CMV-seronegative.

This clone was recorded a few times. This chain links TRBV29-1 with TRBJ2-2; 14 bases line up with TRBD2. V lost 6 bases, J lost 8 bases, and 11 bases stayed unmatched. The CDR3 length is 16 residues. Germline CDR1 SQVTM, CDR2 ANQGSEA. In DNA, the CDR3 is TGCAGCGTCAGACTAGCGGGGGGGCCTGGGGCTGGGGAGCTGTTTTTT. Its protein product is CSVRLAGGPGAGELFF.

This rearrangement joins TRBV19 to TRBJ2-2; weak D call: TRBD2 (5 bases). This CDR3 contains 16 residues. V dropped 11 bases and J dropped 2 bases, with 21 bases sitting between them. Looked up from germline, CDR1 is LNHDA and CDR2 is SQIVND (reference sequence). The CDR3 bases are TGTGCCTCAATCCGGGATCATAGATCAAACACCGGGGAGCTGTTTTTT. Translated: CASIRDHRSNTGELFF.

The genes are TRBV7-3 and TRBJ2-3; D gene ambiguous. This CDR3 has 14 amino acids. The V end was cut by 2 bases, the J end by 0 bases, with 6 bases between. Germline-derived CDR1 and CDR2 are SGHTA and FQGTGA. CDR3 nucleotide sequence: TGTGCCAGCAGCTTAGCGTCTAGCACAGATACGCAGTATTTT. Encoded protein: CASSLASSTDTQYF.

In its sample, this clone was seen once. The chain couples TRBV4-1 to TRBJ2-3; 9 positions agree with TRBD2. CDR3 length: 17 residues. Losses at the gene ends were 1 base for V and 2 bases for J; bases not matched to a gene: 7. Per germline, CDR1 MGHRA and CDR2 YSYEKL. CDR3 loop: CASSQVGLAGITDTQYF. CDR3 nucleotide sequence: TGCGCCAGCAGCCAAGTTGGGCTAGCGGGGATCACAGATACGCAGTATTTT.

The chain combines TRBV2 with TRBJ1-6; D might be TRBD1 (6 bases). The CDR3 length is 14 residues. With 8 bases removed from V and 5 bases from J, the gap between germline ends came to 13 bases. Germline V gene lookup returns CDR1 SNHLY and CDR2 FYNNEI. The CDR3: CASRRQANNSPLHF. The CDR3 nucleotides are TGTGCCAGCCGCCGACAGGCTAATAATTCACCCCTCCACTTT.

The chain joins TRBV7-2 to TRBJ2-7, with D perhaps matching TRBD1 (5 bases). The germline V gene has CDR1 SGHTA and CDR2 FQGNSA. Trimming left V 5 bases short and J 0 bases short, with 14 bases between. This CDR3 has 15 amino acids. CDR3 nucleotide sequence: TGTGCCAGCAGCCCCTCAGACAGAGTCTCCTACGAGCAGTACTTC. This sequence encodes CASSPSDRVSYEQYF.

The DNA for the CDR3 is TGTGCCAGTAGACATTCGGACAGGTCCTCCCACTCTGGGGCCAACGTCCTGACTTTC. Translated, it gives CASRHSDRSSHSGANVLTF. This chain connects TRBV19 to TRBJ2-6; TRBD1 agrees at 7 bases. CDR3 size: 19 residues. The V segment lost 6 bases and the J segment 0 bases; nucleotides outside the gene matches: 14. Germline V gene lookup returns CDR1 LNHDA and CDR2 SQIVND (reference sequence).

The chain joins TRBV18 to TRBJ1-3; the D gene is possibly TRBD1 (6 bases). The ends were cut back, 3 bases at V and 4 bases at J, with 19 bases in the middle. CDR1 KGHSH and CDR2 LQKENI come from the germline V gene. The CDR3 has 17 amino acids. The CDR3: CASSPSRTDIAGNTIYF. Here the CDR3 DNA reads TGTGCCAGCTCACCTTCTCGGACAGATATCGCGGGAAACACCATATATTTT.

In nucleotides, the CDR3 is TGTGCCAGCAGTTTCAGCGGAGGTACTGAAGCTTTCTTT. Translation gives CASSFSGGTEAFF. The J gene is TRBJ1-1, the V gene TRBV28; D unresolved. The CDR3 runs 13 residues. V dropped 3 bases and J dropped 5 bases, with 10 bases sitting between them. Looked up from germline, CDR1 is MDHEN and CDR2 is SYDVKM.

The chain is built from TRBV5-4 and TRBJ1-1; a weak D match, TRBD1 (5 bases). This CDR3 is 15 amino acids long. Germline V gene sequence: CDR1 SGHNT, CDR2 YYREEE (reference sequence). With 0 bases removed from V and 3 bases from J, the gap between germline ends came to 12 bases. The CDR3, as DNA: TGTGCCAGCAGCTTGGTGCAGGGTTTACACACTGAAGCTTTCTTT. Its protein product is CASSLVQGLHTEAFF. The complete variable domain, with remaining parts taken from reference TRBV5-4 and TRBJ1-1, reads ETGVTQSPTHLIKTRGQQVTLRCSSQSGHNTVSWYQQALGQGPQFIFQYYREEENGRGNFPPRFSGLQFPNYSSELNVNALELDDSALYLCASSLVQGLHTEAFFGQGTRLTVV.

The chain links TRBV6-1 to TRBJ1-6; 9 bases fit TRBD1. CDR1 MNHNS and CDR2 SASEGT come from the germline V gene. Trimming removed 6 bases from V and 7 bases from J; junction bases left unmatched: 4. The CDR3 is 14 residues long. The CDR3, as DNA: TGTGCCAGCAGGGAGACAGGGGGGAATTCACCCCTCCACTTT. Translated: CASRETGGNSPLHF.

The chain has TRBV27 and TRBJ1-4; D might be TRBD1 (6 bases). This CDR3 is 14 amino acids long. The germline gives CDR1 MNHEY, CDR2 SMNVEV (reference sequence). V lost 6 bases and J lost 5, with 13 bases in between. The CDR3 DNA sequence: TGTGCCAGCAGGGGGGCAGGGGAAAATGAAAAACTGTTTTTT. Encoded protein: CASRGAGENEKLFF.

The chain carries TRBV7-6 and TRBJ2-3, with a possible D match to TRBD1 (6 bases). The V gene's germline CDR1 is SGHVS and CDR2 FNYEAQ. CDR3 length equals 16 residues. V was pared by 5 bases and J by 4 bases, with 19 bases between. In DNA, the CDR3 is TGTGCCAGCAGCCAGGGGTCCTCTAGGTCTGCAGATACGCAGTATTTT. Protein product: CASSQGSSRSADTQYF. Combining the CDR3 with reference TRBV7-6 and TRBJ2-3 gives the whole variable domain GAGVSQSPRYKVTKRGQDVALRCDPISGHVSLYWYRQALGQGPEFLTYFNYEAQQDKSGLPNDRFSAERPEGSISTLTIQRTEQRDSAMYRCASSQGSSRSADTQYFGPGTRLTVL.

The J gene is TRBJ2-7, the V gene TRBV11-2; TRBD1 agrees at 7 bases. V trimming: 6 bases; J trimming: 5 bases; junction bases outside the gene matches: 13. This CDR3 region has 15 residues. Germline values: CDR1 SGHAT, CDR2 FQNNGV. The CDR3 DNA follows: TGTGCCAGCAGGTACAGGGGCTCTATAGAGGACGAGCAGTACTTC. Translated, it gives CASRYRGSIEDEQYF. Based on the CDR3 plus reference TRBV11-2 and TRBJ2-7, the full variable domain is EAGVAQSPRYKIIEKRQSVAFWCNPISGHATLYWYQQILGQGPKLLIQFQNNGVVDDSQLPKDRFSAERLKGVDSTLKIQPAKLEDSAVYLCASRYRGSIEDEQYFGPGTRLTVT.

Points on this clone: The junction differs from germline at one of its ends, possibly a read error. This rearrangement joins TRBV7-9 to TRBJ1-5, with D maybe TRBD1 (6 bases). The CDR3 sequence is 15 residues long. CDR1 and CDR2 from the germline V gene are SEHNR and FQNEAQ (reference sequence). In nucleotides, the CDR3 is TGTTCCAGCAGCTTCACCGGGGGGCTCAATCAGCCCCAGCATTTT. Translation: CSSSFTGGLNQPQHF. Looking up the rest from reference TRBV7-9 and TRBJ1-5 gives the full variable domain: DTGVSQNPRHKITKRGQNVTFRCDPISEHNRLYWYRQTLGQGPEFLTYFQNEAQLEKSRLLSDRFSAERPKGSFSTLEIQRTEQGDSAMYLCSSSFTGGLNQPQHFGDGTRLSIL.

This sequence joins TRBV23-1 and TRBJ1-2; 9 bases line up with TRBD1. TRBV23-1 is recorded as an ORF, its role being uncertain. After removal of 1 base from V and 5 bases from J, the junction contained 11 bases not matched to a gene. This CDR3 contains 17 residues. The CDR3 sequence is CASSQLDWTGEPYGYTF. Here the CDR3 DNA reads TGCGCCAGCAGTCAATTGGACTGGACAGGGGAACCATATGGCTACACCTTC.

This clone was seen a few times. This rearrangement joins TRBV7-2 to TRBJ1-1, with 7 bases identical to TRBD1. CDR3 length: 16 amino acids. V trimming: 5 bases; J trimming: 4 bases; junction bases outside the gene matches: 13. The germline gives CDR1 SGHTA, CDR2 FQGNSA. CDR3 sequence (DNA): TGTGCCAGCAGCGATAGAAGGGGGCGGTTGGGCACTGAAGCTTTCTTT. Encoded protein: CASSDRRGRLGTEAFF.

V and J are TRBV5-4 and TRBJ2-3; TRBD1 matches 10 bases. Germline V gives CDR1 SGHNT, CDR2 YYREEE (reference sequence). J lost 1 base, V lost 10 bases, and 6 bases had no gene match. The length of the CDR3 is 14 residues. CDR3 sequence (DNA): TGTGCCGCCCGGGACAGGGGTGGCACAGATACGCAGTATTTT. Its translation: CAARDRGGTDTQYF.

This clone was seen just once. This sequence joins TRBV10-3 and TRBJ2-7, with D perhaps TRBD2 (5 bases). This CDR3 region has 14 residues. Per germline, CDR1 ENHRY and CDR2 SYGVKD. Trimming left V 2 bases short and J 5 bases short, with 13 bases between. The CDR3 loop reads CAISEKGLQDEQYF. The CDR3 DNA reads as TGTGCCATCAGTGAGAAAGGACTCCAGGACGAGCAGTACTTC.

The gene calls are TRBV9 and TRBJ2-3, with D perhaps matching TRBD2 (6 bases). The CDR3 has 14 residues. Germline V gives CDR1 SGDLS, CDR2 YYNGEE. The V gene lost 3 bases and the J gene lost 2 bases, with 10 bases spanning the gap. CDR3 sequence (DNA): TGTGCCAGCAGCGCTAGCGCCTACACAGATACGCAGTATTTT. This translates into CASSASAYTDTQYF. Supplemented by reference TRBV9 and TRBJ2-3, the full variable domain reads DSGVTQTPKHLITATGQRVTLRCSPRSGDLSVYWYQQSLDQGLQFLIQYYNGEERAKGNILERFSAQQFPDLHSELNLSSLELGDSALYFCASSASAYTDTQYFGPGTRLTVL.

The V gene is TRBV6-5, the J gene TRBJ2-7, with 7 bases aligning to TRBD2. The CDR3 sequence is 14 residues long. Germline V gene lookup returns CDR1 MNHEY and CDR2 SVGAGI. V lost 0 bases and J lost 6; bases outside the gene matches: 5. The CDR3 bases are TGTGCCAGCAGTTACTCGGGGAGGGGACCCGAGCAGTACTTC. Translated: CASSYSGRGPEQYF.

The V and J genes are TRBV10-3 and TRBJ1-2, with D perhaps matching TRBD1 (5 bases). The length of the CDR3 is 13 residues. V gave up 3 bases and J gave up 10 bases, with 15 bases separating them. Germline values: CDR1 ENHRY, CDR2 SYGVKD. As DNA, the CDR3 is TGTGCCATCAGTGATCGGGGGATGAGGGCCTACACCTTC. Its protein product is CAISDRGMRAYTF.

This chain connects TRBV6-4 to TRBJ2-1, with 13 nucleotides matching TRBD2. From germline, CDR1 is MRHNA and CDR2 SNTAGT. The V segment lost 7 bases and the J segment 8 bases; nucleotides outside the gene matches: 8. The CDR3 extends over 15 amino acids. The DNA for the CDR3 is TGTGCCAGCAAGGTACTAGCGGGAGGGCCAGATGAGCAGTTCTTC. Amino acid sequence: CASKVLAGGPDEQFF.

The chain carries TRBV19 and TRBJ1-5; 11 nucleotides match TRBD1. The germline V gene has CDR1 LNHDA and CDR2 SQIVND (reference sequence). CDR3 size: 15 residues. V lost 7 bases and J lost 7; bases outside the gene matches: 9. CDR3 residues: CASNPGQGVGQPQHF. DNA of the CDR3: TGTGCCAGTAACCCGGGACAGGGGGTTGGACAGCCCCAGCATTTT.

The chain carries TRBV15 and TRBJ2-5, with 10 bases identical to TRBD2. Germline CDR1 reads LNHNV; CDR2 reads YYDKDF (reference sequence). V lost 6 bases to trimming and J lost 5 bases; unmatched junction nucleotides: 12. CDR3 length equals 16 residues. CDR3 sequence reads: CATSPTRSGGGETQYF. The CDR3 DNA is TGTGCCACCAGTCCCACCAGGAGCGGGGGGGGCGAGACCCAGTACTTC.

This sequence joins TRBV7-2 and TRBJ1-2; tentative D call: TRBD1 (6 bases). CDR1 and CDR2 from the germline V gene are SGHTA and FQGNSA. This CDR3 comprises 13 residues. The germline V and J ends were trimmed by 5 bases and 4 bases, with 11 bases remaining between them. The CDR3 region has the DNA TGTGCCAGCAGCCCAGGACAGTCCTATGGCTACACCTTC. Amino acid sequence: CASSPGQSYGYTF. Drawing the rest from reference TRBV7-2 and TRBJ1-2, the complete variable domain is GAGVSQSPSNKVTEKGKDVELRCDPISGHTALYWYRQSLGQGLEFLIYFQGNSAPDKSGLPSDRFSAERTGGSVSTLTIQRTQQEDSAVYLCASSPGQSYGYTFGSGTRLTVV.

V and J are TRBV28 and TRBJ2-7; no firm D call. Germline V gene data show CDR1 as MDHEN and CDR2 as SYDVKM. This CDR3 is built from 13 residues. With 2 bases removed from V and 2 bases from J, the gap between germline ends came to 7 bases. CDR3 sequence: CASSLSPTYEQYF. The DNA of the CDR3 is TGTGCCAGCAGTTTAAGCCCCACCTACGAGCAGTACTTC.

The CDR3 sequence is CASSKRGLVTEAFF. The CDR3 DNA sequence: TGTGCCAGCAGTAAAAGGGGACTGGTGACTGAAGCTTTCTTT. The chain has TRBV28 and TRBJ1-1, with a weak D call TRBD1 (5 bases). Germline V gives CDR1 MDHEN, CDR2 SYDVKM. V lost 5 bases to trimming and J lost 5 bases, with 15 bases between them. The CDR3 sequence is 14 residues long.

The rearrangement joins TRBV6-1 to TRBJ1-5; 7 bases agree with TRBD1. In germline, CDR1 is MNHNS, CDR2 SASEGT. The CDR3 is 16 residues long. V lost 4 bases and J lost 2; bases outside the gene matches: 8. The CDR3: CASSVLSGGGNQPQHF. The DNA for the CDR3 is TGTGCCAGCAGTGTCTTATCAGGGGGAGGCAATCAGCCCCAGCATTTT.

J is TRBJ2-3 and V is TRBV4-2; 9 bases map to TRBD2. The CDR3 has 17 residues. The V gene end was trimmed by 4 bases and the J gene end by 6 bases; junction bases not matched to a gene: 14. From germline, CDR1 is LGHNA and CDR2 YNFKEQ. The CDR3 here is CASSLSSAGGSGDTQYF. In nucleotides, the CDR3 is TGTGCCAGCAGCCTGAGCTCCGCGGGGGGGTCAGGGGATACGCAGTATTTT.

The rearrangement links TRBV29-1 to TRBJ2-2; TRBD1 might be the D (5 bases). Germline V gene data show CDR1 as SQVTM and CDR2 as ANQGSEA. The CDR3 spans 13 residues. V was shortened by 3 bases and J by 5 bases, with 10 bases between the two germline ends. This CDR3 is CSVDGQLTGELFF. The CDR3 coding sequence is TGCAGCGTTGACGGACAACTAACCGGGGAGCTGTTTTTT.